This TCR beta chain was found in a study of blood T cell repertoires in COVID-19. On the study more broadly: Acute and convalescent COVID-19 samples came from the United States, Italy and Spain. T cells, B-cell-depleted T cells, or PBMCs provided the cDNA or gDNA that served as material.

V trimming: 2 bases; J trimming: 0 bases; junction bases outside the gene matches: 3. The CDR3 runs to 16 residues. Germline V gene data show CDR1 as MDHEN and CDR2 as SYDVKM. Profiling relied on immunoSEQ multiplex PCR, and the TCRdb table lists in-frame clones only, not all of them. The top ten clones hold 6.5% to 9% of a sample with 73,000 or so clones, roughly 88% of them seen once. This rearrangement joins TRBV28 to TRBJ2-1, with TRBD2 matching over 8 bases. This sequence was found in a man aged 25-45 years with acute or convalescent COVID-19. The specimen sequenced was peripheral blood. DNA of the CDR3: TGTGCCAGCAGTTTACCAGGGACTAGCTCCTACAATGAGCAGTTCTTC. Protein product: CASSLPGTSSYNEQFF.